This TCR beta chain was profiled in a study of T-cell reconstitution after alpha-beta-depleted transplantation in children. The CDR3 is made up of 15 amino acids. CDR1 is MNHNS and CDR2 is SASEGT in the germline V gene. V was clipped by 5 bases and J by 3 bases, with 14 bases between them. Using unique molecular identifiers, the investigators prepared the TCRbeta library. TCRdb re-called the PCR reads through MiXCR, storing one row per CDR3 protein. The sample has approximately 650,000 distinct CDR3 sequences; over 10% are singletons. This clonotype was counted at least ten times. The V and J genes are TRBV6-1 and TRBJ2-1; D not resolved. This TCR derives from a girl aged 2 to 9 with congenital amegakaryocytic thrombocytopenia, due to receive a stem cell transplant. Sequencing was performed on PBMCs, taken before TCRalphabeta/CD19-depleted stem cell transplant. The CDR3 region has the DNA TGTGCCAGCAGTCCTAGTCCTCAGGACTACAATGAGCAGTTCTTC. Its translation: CASSPSPQDYNEQFF.